Following are 22 T cell receptor beta chains from one sample sequenced in a study of Graves' ophthalmopathy and Graves' hyperthyroidism. From RNA, the CDR3 regions of TCR beta chains were amplified and sequenced. RT-PCR with HTBI primers came first, then second-round multiplex PCR. TCRdb called the multiplex PCR reads again in MiXCR, with one record for every CDR3 protein. The sample contains a few hundred thousand distinct CDR3 sequences, roughly 17% of which appear only once. Material for sequencing was peripheral blood. The receptors derive from an adult woman with stable Graves' hyperthyroidism.

The table lists this clonotype with many counts. The rearrangement links TRBV9 to TRBJ2-7; D might be TRBD1 (6 bases). V gave up 3 bases and J gave up 2 bases, with 18 bases separating them. CDR1 is SGDLS and CDR2 is YYNGEE in the germline V gene. The CDR3 runs 16 residues. CDR3 nucleotide sequence: TGTGCCAGCAGCGCCGCCGGTGGGGGACAACCCTACGAGCAGTACTTC. Translating it yields CASSAAGGGQPYEQYF. The whole variable domain, remainder taken from reference TRBV9 and TRBJ2-7, is DSGVTQTPKHLITATGQRVTLRCSPRSGDLSVYWYQQSLDQGLQFLIQYYNGEERAKGNILERFSAQQFPDLHSELNLSSLELGDSALYFCASSAAGGGQPYEQYFGPGTRLTVT.

The table lists this clonotype with many counts. J is TRBJ1-2 and V is TRBV6-1; D is possibly TRBD1 (6 bases). From germline, CDR1 is MNHNS and CDR2 SASEGT. V lost 4 bases to trimming and J lost 1 base, with 22 bases between them. The CDR3 totals 18 residues. CDR3 in amino acids: CASSVSGIGDILNYGYTF. DNA of the CDR3: TGTGCCAGCAGTGTGAGTGGTATTGGGGACATCCTTAACTATGGCTACACCTTC.

The table lists this clonotype with many counts. The V gene is TRBV7-2, the J gene TRBJ2-5, with 8 bases aligning to TRBD1. The germline V gene encodes CDR1 SGHTA and CDR2 FQGNSA. The CDR3 is made up of 15 amino acids. The junction had 9 bases not matched to a gene; V was cut back by 4 bases and J by 5 bases. CDR3 in DNA: TGTGCCAGCAGCTCAGAAATACAGGGGGGTGAGACCCAGTACTTC. This codes for CASSSEIQGGETQYF.

This clonotype was recorded many times. The chain is built from TRBV4-3 and TRBJ2-5; D is unclear. In germline, CDR1 is LGHNA, CDR2 YSLEER. The CDR3 is made up of 13 amino acids. The V end lost 0 bases, the J end lost 3 bases, and 5 bases lay between the germline ends. The CDR3 reads CASSQDAEETQYF. In nucleotides, the CDR3 is TGCGCCAGCAGCCAAGATGCAGAAGAGACCCAGTACTTC.

This clonotype was seen repeatedly, ten times or more. J is TRBJ2-7 and V is TRBV11-2; D remains ambiguous. CDR1 is SGHAT, CDR2 FQNNGV, per germline. The CDR3 loop spans 14 amino acids. Trimming removed 1 base from V and 5 bases from J, with 12 bases in between. CDR3 sequence: CASSLVGSGNEQYF. The CDR3 bases are TGTGCCAGCAGCTTAGTAGGGTCTGGCAACGAGCAGTACTTC. The full variable domain, rest sourced from reference TRBV11-2 and TRBJ2-7, is EAGVAQSPRYKIIEKRQSVAFWCNPISGHATLYWYQQILGQGPKLLIQFQNNGVVDDSQLPKDRFSAERLKGVDSTLKIQPAKLEDSAVYLCASSLVGSGNEQYFGPGTRLTVT.

Many counts were recorded for this clonotype. J is TRBJ2-7 and V is TRBV7-9; TRBD1 might be the D (5 bases). This CDR3 spans 16 amino acids. Trimming took off 2 bases at V and 0 bases at J, with 14 bases between the two ends. Germline V lookup: CDR1 SEHNR, CDR2 FQNEAQ (reference sequence). CDR3 amino acids: CASSLTAGRSSYEQYF. The CDR3 DNA sequence: TGTGCCAGCAGCTTAACGGCAGGGCGCAGCTCCTACGAGCAGTACTTC.

As to this clonotype: One end of the junction does not line up with germline, which may come from a read error. This sequence joins TRBV10-3 and TRBJ2-5; 9 bases line up with TRBD1. The V gene's germline CDR1 is ENHRY and CDR2 SYGVKD. The CDR3 covers 14 residues. Here the CDR3 reads CAITEDRGGETQYF. For the CDR3, the DNA is TGTGCCATCACTGAGGACAGGGGTGGAGAGACCCAGTACTTC.

In the case of this clonotype: Given a much more abundant clone one base away, this may be a read error. This CDR3 fails to terminate in the conserved phenylalanine or tryptophan, so it likely reflects a read error. V is TRBV20-1 and J is TRBJ1-1, with TRBD1 identical over 8 bases. The CDR3 extends over 16 amino acids. The J segment lost 3 bases and the V segment lost 0 bases, leaving 9 bases of the junction unmatched. Germline CDR1 is DFQATT and CDR2 is SNEGSKA (reference sequence). CDR3 coding DNA: TGCAGTGCTAGAGAGATATCGGACAGGGCTGACACTGAAGCTTTCTAT. This gives the protein CSAREISDRADTEAFY.

The V gene is TRBV12-3 or TRBV12-4, the J gene TRBJ2-7; possibly TRBD1 for D (6 bases). Trimming shortened V by 4 bases and J by 3 bases, and 13 bases separated the two germline ends. This CDR3 has 14 residues. The CDR3 is CASSSTGLNYEQYF. In DNA, the CDR3 is TGTGCCAGCAGTTCAACAGGGTTGAACTACGAGCAGTACTTC.

This clonotype was recorded at least ten times. This chain links TRBV28 with TRBJ2-2; 8 bases align to TRBD1. CDR3 length equals 14 residues. Germline CDR1 is MDHEN and CDR2 is SYDVKM. J lost 7 bases, V lost 1 base, and 2 bases had no gene match. The chain's CDR3 is CASSLSGGGGELFF. In nucleotides, the CDR3 is TGTGCCAGCAGTTTATCAGGGGGCGGCGGGGAGCTGTTTTTT.

The rearrangement uses TRBV4-1 and TRBJ2-5; D is tentatively TRBD1 or TRBD2 (6 bases each). Germline lookup yields CDR1 MGHRA and CDR2 YSYEKL. The length of the CDR3 is 16 residues. V was pared by 1 base and J by 3 bases, with 15 bases between. The CDR3 DNA reads TGCGCCAGCAGCCAAGTATGGGGGGCTATAGAAGAGACCCAGTACTTC. It is translated as CASSQVWGAIEETQYF.

In its sample, this clonotype was seen many times. This chain uses TRBV29-1 with TRBJ2-7; no reliable D call. Germline CDR1 and CDR2: SQVTM and ANQGSEA. CDR3 length: 13 residues. Trimming left V 4 bases short and J 2 bases short, with 12 bases between. The CDR3 sequence: CSVVLTGTYEQYF. CDR3 bases: TGCAGCGTTGTTCTAACGGGTACCTACGAGCAGTACTTC.

In this sample, this clonotype turned up many times. This chain joins TRBV4-1 and TRBJ1-1; D ambiguous. The V end lost 0 bases, the J end lost 6 bases, and 8 bases lay between the germline ends. Germline loops: CDR1 MGHRA, CDR2 YSYEKL. CDR3 length: 13 amino acids. The CDR3 DNA sequence: TGCGCCAGCAGCCAAGACGGCAGGTCTGAAGCTTTCTTT. The encoded protein is CASSQDGRSEAFF.

This clonotype was counted ten times or more. At one end the junction does not follow the germline gene, possibly because of a read error. The chain is built from TRBV20-1 and TRBJ2-4; 13 nucleotides match TRBD2. Germline CDR1 reads DFQATT; CDR2 reads SNEGSKA (reference sequence). The CDR3 has 14 residues. In DNA form, the CDR3 reads TGCAATGCTTGGACTAGCGGGAGAGGAGACATTCAGTACTTC. The encoded protein is CNAWTSGRGDIQYF.

This clonotype came up many times. The chain is built from TRBV6-1 and TRBJ1-5; TRBD1 matches 8 bases. CDR3 length: 16 residues. V trimming: 5 bases; J trimming: 0 bases; junction bases outside the gene matches: 6. The germline V gene encodes CDR1 MNHNS and CDR2 SASEGT. The CDR3 DNA sequence: TGTGCCAGCAGTAGACAAGACAGGGGTAGCAATCAGCCCCAGCATTTT. It codes for CASSRQDRGSNQPQHF.

This rearrangement joins TRBV12-3 or TRBV12-4 to TRBJ1-2; 9 nucleotides agree with TRBD1. Trimming took 5 bases from V and 8 from J; bases not matched to a gene: 12. The CDR3 is made up of 15 amino acids. CDR3: CASSSRDRVWEGYTF. DNA of the CDR3: TGTGCCAGCAGTAGTCGGGACAGGGTTTGGGAGGGCTACACCTTC.

In its sample, this clonotype was seen many times. The chain combines TRBV11-2 with TRBJ1-2, with 8 bases matching TRBD1. The CDR3 is made up of 14 amino acids. CDR1 is SGHAT and CDR2 is FQNNGV in the germline V gene. V lost 1 base, J lost 6 bases, and 4 bases stayed unmatched. The CDR3 DNA is TGTGCCAGCAGCTTAGTAGCAGGGGGCAATGGCTACACCTTC. As protein: CASSLVAGGNGYTF.

This clonotype was seen a handful of times. V is TRBV5-1 and J is TRBJ2-2, with no clear D. CDR3 size: 13 residues. Looked up from germline, CDR1 is SGHRS and CDR2 is YFSETQ. V lost 0 bases to trimming and J lost 6 bases, with 6 bases between them. The CDR3 spells CASSLAPAGELFF. The CDR3 nucleotides are TGCGCCAGCAGCTTGGCCCCGGCCGGGGAGCTGTTTTTT.

There are many counts of this clonotype. The V gene is TRBV6-1, the J gene TRBJ2-2, with unresolved D. Trimming took off 6 bases at V and 1 base at J, with 9 bases between the two ends. This CDR3 region has 14 residues. Germline CDR1 MNHNS, CDR2 SASEGT. The CDR3 sequence: CASRTRVNTGELFF. The CDR3 DNA sequence: TGTGCCAGCAGGACAAGGGTGAACACCGGGGAGCTGTTTTTT.

The chain carries TRBV11-2 and TRBJ2-5; TRBD1 might be the D (5 bases). The germline V gene encodes CDR1 SGHAT and CDR2 FQNNGV. V dropped 6 bases and J dropped 1 base, with 12 bases sitting between them. This CDR3 comprises 14 residues. CDR3 nucleotides: TGTGCCAGCAGGTCTCAAGACAGCCAAGAGACCCAGTACTTC. It yields the protein CASRSQDSQETQYF.

The chain combines TRBV9 with TRBJ1-1, with D unclear. Germline V lookup: CDR1 SGDLS, CDR2 YYNGEE. V lost 1 base and J lost 1, with 8 bases in between. The CDR3 sequence is 14 residues long. The CDR3 loop reads CASSVSRANTEAFF. The CDR3 DNA follows: TGTGCCAGCAGCGTAAGTAGAGCGAACACTGAAGCTTTCTTT. Drawing the rest from reference TRBV9 and TRBJ1-1, the complete variable domain is DSGVTQTPKHLITATGQRVTLRCSPRSGDLSVYWYQQSLDQGLQFLIQYYNGEERAKGNILERFSAQQFPDLHSELNLSSLELGDSALYFCASSVSRANTEAFFGQGTRLTVV.

This clonotype was detected only a few times. V is TRBV3-1 and J is TRBJ2-7; D not resolved. The CDR3 sequence is 17 residues long. Germline V gene data show CDR1 as LGHDT and CDR2 as YNNKEL (reference sequence). V lost 1 base and J lost 0, with 16 bases in between. CDR3 nucleotides: TGTGCCAGCAGCCAAGGTCTGCCGGCGATAAGCTCCTACGAGCAGTACTTC. Translation gives CASSQGLPAISSYEQYF.